This T cell receptor beta chain was observed in a study of regulatory T cells in long-lasting Graves disease. The CDR3 has 14 amino acids. Looked up from germline, CDR1 is DFQATT and CDR2 is SNEGSKA (reference sequence). Unmatched junction bases numbered 8, after V lost 6 bases and J lost 5 bases. Time point described: persistent/refractory GD, antithyroid drugs over 5 years with positive TRAb. RNA extracted from PBMCs served as the sequencing template. Libraries of TCR beta came from iRepertoire HTBI primers plus Arm-PCR of CDR3 regions. MiXCR, applied by TCRdb to the multiplex PCR reads, yields one record per CDR3 protein. The sample holds some 470,000 distinct CDR3 sequences, about 22% seen once.

Sequenced material: peripheral blood mononuclear cells (PBMCs), taken when the disease was refractory, from a patient treated with antithyroid drugs. This TCR derives from a female donor with Graves disease. The rearrangement links TRBV20-1 to TRBJ1-5; 9 bases align to TRBD1. The CDR3 here is CSAPRGTGYQPQHF. The CDR3 bases are TGCAGTGCCCCTCGGGGGACAGGGTATCAGCCCCAGCATTTT.